This T cell receptor (beta chain) is from a study of T cell responses to AZD1222 COVID-19 vaccine (dated by TCRdb to the early 2020s). Regarding the research as a whole: A total of around 240 trial participants underwent TCR sequencing, of whom around 200 received two doses of AZD1222 and about 25 received two doses of the MenACWY control vaccine. Trial participants were enrolled into age subgroups of 18-55, 56-69 and 70-plus years, which contained about 160, 30 and 59 TCR-sequenced participants, respectively. What the work shows at the level of the full study, not this receptor alone: The whole spike protein was spanned by vaccine-associated CD4 TCRs, and dominant responses were seen in regions 160-218 and 743-854. In the small 56-69-year group, the increase in depth fell short of significance, most likely because of low power. Most participants were white British and females outnumbered males, and the authors suggested that clonal diversity may have been underestimated. Because no day 14 peak-response samples were available, repertoires were characterized only after the peak T cell response. After two AZD1222 doses, both the breadth and the depth of spike-specific TCRs were significantly higher than at day 0 and than in MenACWY recipients. Only a handful of AZD1222 recipients were SARS-CoV-2 seropositive at baseline, limiting conclusions about previously exposed vaccinees. Reportedly, close to half of the unique spike-specific TCRs recognized epitopes lying outside the regions that are mutated in the B.1.351 and B.1.1.7 variants.

The CDR1 and CDR2 encoded by the germline V gene are SQVTM and ANQGSEA. Germline trimming: 6 bases from V, 0 bases from J; junction bases outside gene matches: 11. Reading from cysteine to phenylalanine, the CDR3 counts 15 amino acids. Left in the record is the CDR3 DNA by itself, 45 bases read in frame from the first base. The CDR3 regions of human TCRbeta chains were subjected to immunosequencing. For the original study's pipeline: TCRs in the repertoires were matched against a reference library of SARS-CoV-2-specific TCRs that had been generated with the MIRA antigen-specificity platform. Breadth was defined as the fraction of unique TCRs that were SARS-CoV-2-associated, and depth was defined as the fraction of total T cells that were SARS-CoV-2-associated. Using the MIRA data, every spike-specific TCR was mapped to the spike region that the TCR reacted to and assigned to either a CD4 or a CD8 class. Log10-transformed breadth and depth values were compared by one-way ANOVA with Sidak's multiple comparisons tests. TCRdb mirrors the immuneACCESS table, restricted to in-frame sequences. Some clones are absent from its copies; in checked studies, under half trace to an unresolved V gene, and the reason for the others is unknown. The V and J calls and clone size were taken over from that table, and D and trimming were inferred from the DNA. Here the sample has about 150,000 clones; 90% to 95% occur a single time. About 4% of the sample is held by the ten biggest clonotypes.

Reading the label with the study, this specimen's time point is: about 28 days (+/-7) after the second vaccine dose. AZD1222 recipients whose second dose came at about 4 weeks and those whose second dose came at about 12 weeks were combined into one group, since spike-specific TCR depth and breadth did not differ between the two schedules. Vaccinee samples were obtained from the UK trials COV001 and COV002, which included a single-blind randomized controlled phase 2/3 trial of AZD1222 (ChAdOx1 nCoV-19) in healthy adults. For TCRbeta chain sequencing, PBMC samples were collected from trial participants at day 0 and at day 28 after the second dose. A note on this clone: What this receptor recognizes is not known. No quality values exist for individual bases; no much larger clone is one base distant.

Recombination connected TRBV29-1 to TRBJ2-7, with 7 bases matching TRBD1. The source material was peripheral blood, sampled 28 days after the second AZD1222 dose. The sequence derives from an adult who received the AZD1222 COVID-19 vaccine. The bases are TGCAGCGTGAGAGCCGGGGACAGCCGCTCCTACGAGCAGTACTTC. The translation is CSVRAGDSRSYEQYF.